These 2 T cell receptor beta chains originate from one sample sequenced in a study of cytomegalovirus exposure and HLA in healthy donors. Vbeta (60) and Jbeta (13) primers were used in the PCR. Method: immunoSEQ multiplex PCR; TCRdb's copy keeps in-frame clones and lacks some. The repertoire holds about 170,000 clones, more than 70% seen once, with approximately 1.6% in the top ten. The sequenced material came from PBMCs. The receptor source for this set is a girl under 18 in good health and CMV-seronegative.

The chain recombines TRBV6-1 with TRBJ2-1, with TRBD2 matching over 7 bases. V gave up 1 base and J gave up 5 bases; unmatched junction bases: 8. The CDR3 is 16 amino acids. Germline CDR1 MNHNS, CDR2 SASEGT. DNA for the CDR3: TGTGCCAGCAGTGAAGAAAGGAGGGCGGGGGACAATGAGCAGTTCTTC. As protein: CASSEERRAGDNEQFF.

CDR3 nucleotide sequence: TGTGCCATCAGTGTGGACAGGGGGCCGGGTGGCTACACCTTC. It encodes CAISVDRGPGGYTF. This rearrangement joins TRBV10-3 to TRBJ1-2; the match to TRBD1 covers 11 bases. CDR3 length: 14 amino acids. Trimming took 4 bases from V and 7 from J; bases not matched to a gene: 5. The germline V gene encodes CDR1 ENHRY and CDR2 SYGVKD.